The clone carrying this TCR beta chain qualifies as medium-sized (0.01 to 0.1%). Its antigen is currently unknown. This record comes from a study of T cell responses to AZD1222 COVID-19 vaccine. Study-wide points: Seropositive at baseline were only six AZD1222 recipients. White British donors predominated, females outnumbered males, and clonal diversity was possibly underestimated. The study found vaccine-associated CD4 TCRs spanning spike, dominant at 160-218 and 743-854.

Second-dose schedules of about 4 or about 12 weeks were combined. TCRdb keeps only in-frame clones here, not all; method: immunoSEQ multiplex PCR. The sample yields about 54,000 clones, roughly 90% seen once. Looked up from germline, CDR1 is SEHNR and CDR2 is FQNEAQ (reference sequence). Trimming took 4 bases from V and 3 from J, leaving 11 bases between them. The CDR3 has 14 residues. Sample: peripheral blood, taken 28 days after the second AZD1222 dose. The TCR originated in an adult who received the AZD1222 COVID-19 vaccine. This chain connects TRBV7-9 to TRBJ2-3; maybe TRBD2 (5 bases). The DNA for the CDR3 is TGTGCCAGCAGCTCACGGGAATCTACAGATACGCAGTATTTT. It specifies CASSSRESTDTQYF.